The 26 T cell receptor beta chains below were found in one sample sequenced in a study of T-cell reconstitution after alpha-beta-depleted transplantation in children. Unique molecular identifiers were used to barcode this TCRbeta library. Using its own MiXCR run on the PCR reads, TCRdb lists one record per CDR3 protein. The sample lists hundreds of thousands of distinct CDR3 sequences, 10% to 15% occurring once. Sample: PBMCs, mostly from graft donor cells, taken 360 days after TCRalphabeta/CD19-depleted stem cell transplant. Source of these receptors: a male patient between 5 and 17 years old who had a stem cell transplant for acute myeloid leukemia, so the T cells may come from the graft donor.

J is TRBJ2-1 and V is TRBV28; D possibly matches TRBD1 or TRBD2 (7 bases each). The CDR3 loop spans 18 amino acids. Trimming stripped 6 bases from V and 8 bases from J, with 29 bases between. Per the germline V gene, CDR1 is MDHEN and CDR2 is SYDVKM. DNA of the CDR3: TGTGCCAGCAGAAGACAGGGAGTCGGGCGGGAGCGGAGGGATGAGCAGTTCTTC. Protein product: CASRRQGVGRERRDEQFF.

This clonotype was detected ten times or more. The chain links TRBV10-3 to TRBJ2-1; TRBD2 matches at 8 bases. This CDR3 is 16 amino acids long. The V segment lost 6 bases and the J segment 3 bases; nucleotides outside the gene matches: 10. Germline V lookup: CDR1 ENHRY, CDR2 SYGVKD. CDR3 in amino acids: CAISGKVREGYNEQFF. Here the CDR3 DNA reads TGTGCCATCAGCGGGAAGGTCCGGGAGGGCTACAATGAGCAGTTCTTC.

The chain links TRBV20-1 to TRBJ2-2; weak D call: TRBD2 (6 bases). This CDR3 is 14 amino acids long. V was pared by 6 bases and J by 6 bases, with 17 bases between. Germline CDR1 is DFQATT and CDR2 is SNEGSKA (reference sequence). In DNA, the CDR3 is TGCAGTGCGCCTGCCGGGCGGGGAGCCGGGGAGCTGTTTTTT. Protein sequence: CSAPAGRGAGELFF.

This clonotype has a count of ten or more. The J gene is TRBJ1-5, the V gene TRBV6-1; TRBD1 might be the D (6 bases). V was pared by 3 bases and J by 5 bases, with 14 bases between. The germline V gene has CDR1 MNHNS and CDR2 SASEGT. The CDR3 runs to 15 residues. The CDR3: CASSDPAGADQPQHF. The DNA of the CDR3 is TGTGCCAGCAGTGACCCAGCGGGGGCAGATCAGCCCCAGCATTTT.

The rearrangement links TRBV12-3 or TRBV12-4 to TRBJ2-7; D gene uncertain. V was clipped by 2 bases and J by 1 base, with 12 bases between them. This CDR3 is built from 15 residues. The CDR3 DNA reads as TGTGCCAGCAGTTTAAGTGAGGCAGGATCCTACGAGCAGTACTTC. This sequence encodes CASSLSEAGSYEQYF.

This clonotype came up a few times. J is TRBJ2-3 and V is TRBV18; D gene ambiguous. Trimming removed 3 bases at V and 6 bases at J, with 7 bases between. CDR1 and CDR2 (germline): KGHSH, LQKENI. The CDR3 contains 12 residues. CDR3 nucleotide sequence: TGTGCCAGCTCACCTACAGAGGATACGCAGTATTTT. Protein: CASSPTEDTQYF.

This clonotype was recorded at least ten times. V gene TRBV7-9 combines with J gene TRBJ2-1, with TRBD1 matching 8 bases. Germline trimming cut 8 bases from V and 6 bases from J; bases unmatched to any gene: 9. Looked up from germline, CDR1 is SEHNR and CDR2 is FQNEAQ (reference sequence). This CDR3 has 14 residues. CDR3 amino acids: CASEGQGFINEQFF. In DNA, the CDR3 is TGTGCCAGCGAAGGACAGGGTTTTATCAATGAGCAGTTCTTC.

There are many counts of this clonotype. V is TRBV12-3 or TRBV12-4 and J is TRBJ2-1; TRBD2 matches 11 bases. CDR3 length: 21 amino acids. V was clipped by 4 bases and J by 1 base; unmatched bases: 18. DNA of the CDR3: TGTGCCAGCAGTTCCCAGACAAGACTAGCGGGAAGGAATCCTTCCTACAATGAGCAGTTCTTC. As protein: CASSSQTRLAGRNPSYNEQFF.

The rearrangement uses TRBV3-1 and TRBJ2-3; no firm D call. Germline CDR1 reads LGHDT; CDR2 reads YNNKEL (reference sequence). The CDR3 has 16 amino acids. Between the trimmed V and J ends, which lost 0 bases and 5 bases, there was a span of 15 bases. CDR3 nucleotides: TGTGCCAGCAGCCAAGAGCGGAACCCTCGTAGAGATACGCAGTATTTT. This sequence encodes CASSQERNPRRDTQYF.

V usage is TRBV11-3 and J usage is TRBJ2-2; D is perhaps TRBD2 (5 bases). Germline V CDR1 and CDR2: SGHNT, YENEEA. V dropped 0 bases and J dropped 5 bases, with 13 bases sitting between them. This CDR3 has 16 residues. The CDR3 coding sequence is TGTGCCAGCAGCTTAGATCTAACTCCGGGGACCGGGGAGCTGTTTTTT. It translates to CASSLDLTPGTGELFF. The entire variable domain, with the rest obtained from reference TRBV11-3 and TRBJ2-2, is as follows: EAGVVQSPRYKIIEKKQPVAFWCNPISGHNTLYWYLQNLGQGPELLIRYENEEAVDDSQLPKDRFSAERLKGVDSTLKIQPAELGDSAVYLCASSLDLTPGTGELFFGEGSRLTVL.

CDR3 in DNA: TGTGCCAGCAGCCCGCGGGGACTTGGACAAGAGACCCAGTACTTC. Its protein is CASSPRGLGQETQYF. This sequence joins TRBV28 and TRBJ2-5, with a possible D match to TRBD2 (6 bases). Germline CDR1 reads MDHEN; CDR2 reads SYDVKM. This CDR3 region has 15 residues. The V and J ends lost 6 bases and 2 bases respectively, with 16 bases between them.

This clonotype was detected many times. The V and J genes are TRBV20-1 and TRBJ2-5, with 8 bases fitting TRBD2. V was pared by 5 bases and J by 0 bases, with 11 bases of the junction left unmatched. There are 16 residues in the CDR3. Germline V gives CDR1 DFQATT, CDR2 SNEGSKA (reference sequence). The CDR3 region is CSAARGGRPYQETQYF. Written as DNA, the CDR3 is TGCAGTGCTGCACGGGGCGGGAGGCCTTACCAAGAGACCCAGTACTTC.

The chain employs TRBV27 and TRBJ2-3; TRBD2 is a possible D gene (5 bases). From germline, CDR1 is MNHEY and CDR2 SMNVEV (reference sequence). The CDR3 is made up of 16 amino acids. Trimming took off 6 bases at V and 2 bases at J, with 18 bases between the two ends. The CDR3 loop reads CASRLLVGRDTDTQYF. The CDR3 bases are TGTGCCAGCAGACTTCTCGTGGGGAGAGACACAGATACGCAGTATTTT.

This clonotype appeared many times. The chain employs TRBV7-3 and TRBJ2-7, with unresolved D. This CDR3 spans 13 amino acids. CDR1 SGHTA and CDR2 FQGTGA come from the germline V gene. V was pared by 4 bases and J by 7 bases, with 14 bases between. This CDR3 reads CASSSAPGREQYF. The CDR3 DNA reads TGTGCCAGCAGCTCTGCGCCCGGAAGGGAGCAGTACTTC.

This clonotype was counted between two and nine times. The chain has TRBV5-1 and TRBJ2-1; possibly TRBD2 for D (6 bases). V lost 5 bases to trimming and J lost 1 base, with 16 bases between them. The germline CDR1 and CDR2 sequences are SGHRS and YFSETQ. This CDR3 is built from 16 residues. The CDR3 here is CASRRQGLASYNEQFF. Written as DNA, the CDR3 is TGCGCCAGCAGACGGCAAGGGCTAGCGTCCTACAATGAGCAGTTCTTC.

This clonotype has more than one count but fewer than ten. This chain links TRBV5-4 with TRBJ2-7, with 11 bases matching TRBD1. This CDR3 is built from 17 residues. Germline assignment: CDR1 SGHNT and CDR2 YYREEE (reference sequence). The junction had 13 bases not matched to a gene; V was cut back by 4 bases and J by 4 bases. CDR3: CASSLPGFGQGAYEQYF. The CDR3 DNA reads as TGTGCCAGCAGCCTCCCGGGATTCGGACAGGGGGCTTACGAGCAGTACTTC.

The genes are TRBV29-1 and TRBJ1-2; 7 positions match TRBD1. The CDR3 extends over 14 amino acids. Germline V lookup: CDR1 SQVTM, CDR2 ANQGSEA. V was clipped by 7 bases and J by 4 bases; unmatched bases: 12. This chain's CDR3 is CSAKGALQAYGYTF. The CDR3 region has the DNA TGCAGCGCCAAGGGGGCCCTCCAGGCCTATGGCTACACCTTC.

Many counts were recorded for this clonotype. The CDR3 sequence is CASSQDSSSGGTDTQYF. The CDR3 bases are TGTGCCAGCAGCCAAGATTCGTCAAGCGGGGGCACAGATACGCAGTATTTT. The chain employs TRBV4-2 and TRBJ2-3, with 7 positions matching TRBD2. The junction had 7 bases not matched to a gene; V was cut back by 0 bases and J by 1 base. Per germline, CDR1 LGHNA and CDR2 YNFKEQ. The CDR3 sequence is 17 residues long.

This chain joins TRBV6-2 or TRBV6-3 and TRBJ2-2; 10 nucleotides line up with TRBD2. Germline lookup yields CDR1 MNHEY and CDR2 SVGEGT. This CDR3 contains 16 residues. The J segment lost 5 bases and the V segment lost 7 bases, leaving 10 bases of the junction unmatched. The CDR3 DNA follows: TGTGCCAGCAAGAGGTCCGCGACTAGCGGGACCGGGGAGCTGTTTTTT. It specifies CASKRSATSGTGELFF.

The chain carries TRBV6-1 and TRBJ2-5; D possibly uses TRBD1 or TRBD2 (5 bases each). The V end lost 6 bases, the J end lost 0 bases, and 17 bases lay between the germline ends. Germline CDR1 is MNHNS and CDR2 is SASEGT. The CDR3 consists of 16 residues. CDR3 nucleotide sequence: TGTGCCAGCAGGACAACCCTAGTGGGGGACCAAGAGACCCAGTACTTC. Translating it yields CASRTTLVGDQETQYF.

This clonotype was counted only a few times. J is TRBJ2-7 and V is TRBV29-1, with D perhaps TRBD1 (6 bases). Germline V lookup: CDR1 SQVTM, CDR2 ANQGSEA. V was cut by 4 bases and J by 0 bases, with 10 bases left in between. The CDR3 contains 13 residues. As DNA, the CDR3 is TGCAGCGTTGGGGGACAACGCTCCTACGAGCAGTACTTC. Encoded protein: CSVGGQRSYEQYF.

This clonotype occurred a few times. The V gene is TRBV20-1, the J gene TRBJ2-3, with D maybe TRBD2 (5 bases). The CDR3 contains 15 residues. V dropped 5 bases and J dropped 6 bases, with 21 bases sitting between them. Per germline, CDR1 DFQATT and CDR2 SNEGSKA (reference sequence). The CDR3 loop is CSAGRRTISLDTQYF. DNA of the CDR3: TGCAGTGCTGGGCGGAGGACGATTAGTCTTGATACGCAGTATTTT.

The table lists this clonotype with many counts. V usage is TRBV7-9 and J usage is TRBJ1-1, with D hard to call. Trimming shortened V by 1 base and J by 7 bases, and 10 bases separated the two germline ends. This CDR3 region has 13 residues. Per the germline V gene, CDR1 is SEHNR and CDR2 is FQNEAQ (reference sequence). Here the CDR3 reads CASSLEIGNEAFF. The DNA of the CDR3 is TGTGCCAGCAGCTTAGAGATAGGTAATGAAGCTTTCTTT.

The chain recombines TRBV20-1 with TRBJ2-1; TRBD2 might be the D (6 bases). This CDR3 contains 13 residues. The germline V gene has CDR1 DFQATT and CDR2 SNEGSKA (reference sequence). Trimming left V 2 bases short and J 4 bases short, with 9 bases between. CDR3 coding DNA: TGCAGTGCTAGACCTAGCGTATACAATGAGCAGTTCTTC. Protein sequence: CSARPSVYNEQFF.

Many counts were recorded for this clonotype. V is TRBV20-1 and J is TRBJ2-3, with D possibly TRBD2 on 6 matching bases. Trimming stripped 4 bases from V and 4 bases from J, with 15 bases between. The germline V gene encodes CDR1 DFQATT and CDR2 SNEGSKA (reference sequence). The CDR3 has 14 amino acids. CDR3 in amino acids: CSATTPGVADTQYF. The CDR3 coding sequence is TGCAGTGCTACTACTCCGGGAGTGGCAGATACGCAGTATTTT.

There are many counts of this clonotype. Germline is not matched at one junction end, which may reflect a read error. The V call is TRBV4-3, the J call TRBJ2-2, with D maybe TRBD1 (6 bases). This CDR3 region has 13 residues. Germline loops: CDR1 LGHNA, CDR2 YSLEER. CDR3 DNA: TGTGCCAGCAGCCAGGCAGGGGCCGGGGAGCTGTTTTTT. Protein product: CASSQAGAGELFF.